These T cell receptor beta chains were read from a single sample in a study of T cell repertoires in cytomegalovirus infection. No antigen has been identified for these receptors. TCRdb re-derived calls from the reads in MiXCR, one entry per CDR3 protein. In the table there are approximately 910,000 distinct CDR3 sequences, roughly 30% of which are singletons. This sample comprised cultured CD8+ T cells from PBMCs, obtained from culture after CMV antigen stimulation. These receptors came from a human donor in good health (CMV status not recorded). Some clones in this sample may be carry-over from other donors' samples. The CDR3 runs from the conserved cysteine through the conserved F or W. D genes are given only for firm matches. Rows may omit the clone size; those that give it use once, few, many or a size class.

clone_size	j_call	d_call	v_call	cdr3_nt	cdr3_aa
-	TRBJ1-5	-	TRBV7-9	TGTGCCAGCAGCTTAAACGGGGTGGGCGATCAGCCCCAGCATTTT	CASSLNGVGDQPQHF
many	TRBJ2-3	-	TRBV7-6	TGTGCCAGCAGCCTCACCCCAGGGGGGCGTACAGATACGCAGTATTTT	CASSLTPGGRTDTQYF
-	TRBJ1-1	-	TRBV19	TGTACCAGTAGTTCCCGACAAGGGCCGGACACTGAAGCTTTCTTT	CTSSSRQGPDTEAFF
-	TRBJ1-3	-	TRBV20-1	TGCAGTGCTAGGTACCCCGGGACAAGTGGAAACACCATATATTTT	CSARYPGTSGNTIYF
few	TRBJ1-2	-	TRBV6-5	TGTGCCAGCAGTTACTCCTCGGGACTCTCCTATGGCTACACCTTC	CASSYSSGLSYGYTF
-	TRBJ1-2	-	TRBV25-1	TGTGCCAGCAGTGAATATTTCCGGGGGAATAACTATGGCTACACCTTC	CASSEYFRGNNYGYTF
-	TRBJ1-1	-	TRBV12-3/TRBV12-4	TGTGCCAGCATGCACCTCAATATCGACACTGAAGCTTTCTTT	CASMHLNIDTEAFF
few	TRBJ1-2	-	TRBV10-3	TGTGCCATCAGTGAGTCGATAGGAGGAGGCTACACCTTC	CAISESIGGGYTF
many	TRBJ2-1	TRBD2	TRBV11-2	TGTGCCAGCAGCTTAGCCCTACCCTTAGCGGGGGTCCTCAATGAGCAGTTCTTC	CASSLALPLAGVLNEQFF
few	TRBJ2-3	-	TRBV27	TGTGCCAGCAGTTTACAAAGGACAGATCTTAAAGATACGCAGTATTTT	CASSLQRTDLKDTQYF
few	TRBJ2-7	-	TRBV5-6	TGTGCCAGCAGCTCCCGACAGGGAGGCTACGAGCAGTACTTC	CASSSRQGGYEQYF
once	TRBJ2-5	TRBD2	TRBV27	TGTGCCAGCAGTCCAGGGACTAGCCCCAGCCAAGAGACCCAGTACTTC	CASSPGTSPSQETQYF
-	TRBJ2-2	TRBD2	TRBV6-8	TGTGCCACCCCGGGGGGTCAAACCGGGGAGCTGTTTTTT	CATPGGQTGELFF
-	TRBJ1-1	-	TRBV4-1	TGCGCCAGCAGAGATGTGAGGGGGATGAACACTGAAGCTTTCTTT	CASRDVRGMNTEAFF
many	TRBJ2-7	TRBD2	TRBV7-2	TGTGCCAGCAGCTTAGGGGGACTAGTTTACGAGCAGTACTTC	CASSLGGLVYEQYF
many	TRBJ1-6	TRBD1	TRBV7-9	TGTGCCAGCAGCGAACAGGGGGTCAATAATTCACCCCTCCACTTT	CASSEQGVNNSPLHF
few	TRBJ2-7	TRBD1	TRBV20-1	TGCAGTGCCCAAAACCGGGACAGGGATTTCTACGAGCAGTACTTC	CSAQNRDRDFYEQYF
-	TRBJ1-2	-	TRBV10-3	TGTGCCATCAGTGAGACGGACCAGGTGGTTGGCTACACCTTC	CAISETDQVVGYTF
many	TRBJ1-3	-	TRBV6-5	TGTGCCAGCAGTTACCAGGGCCGGGACTCTGGAAACACCATATATTTT	CASSYQGRDSGNTIYF
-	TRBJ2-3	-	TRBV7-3	TGTGCCAGCAGCGCGGCCCCGGGCCACACGCAGTATTTT	CASSAAPGHTQYF
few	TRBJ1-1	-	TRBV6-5	TGTGCCAGCCTGGGCGGGGGGCAGGACACTGAAGCTTTCTTT	CASLGGGQDTEAFF
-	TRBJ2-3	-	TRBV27	TGTGCCAGCACGGGCGGGGCAACAGATACGCAGTATTTT	CASTGGATDTQYF
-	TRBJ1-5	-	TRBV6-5	TGTGCCAGCAGTTACTCGGACAGCATCAATCAGCCCCAGCATTTT	CASSYSDSINQPQHF
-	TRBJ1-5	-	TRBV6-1	TGTGCCAGCAGACCGACAGGAGATAGCAATCAGCCCCAGCATTTT	CASRPTGDSNQPQHF
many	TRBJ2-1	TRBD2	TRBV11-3	TGTGCCAGCAGCTTGGGGCTAGCGGGGGAGTATGAGCAGTTCTTC	CASSLGLAGEYEQFF
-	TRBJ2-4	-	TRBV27	TGTGCCAGCAGTTCCATGGGCAGCGGGAAAAACATTCAGTACTTC	CASSSMGSGKNIQYF
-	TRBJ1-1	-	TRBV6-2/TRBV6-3	TGTGCCAGCAGTTATGACGGGGGATTCCGCTTGAACACTGAAGCTTTCTTT	CASSYDGGFRLNTEAFF
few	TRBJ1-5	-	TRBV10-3	TGTGCCATCAGTGAGGCTGACAATCAGCCCCAGCATTTT	CAISEADNQPQHF
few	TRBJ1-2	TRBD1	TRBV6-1	TGTGCCAGCCGGGACAGAGCTAACTATGGCTACACCTTC	CASRDRANYGYTF
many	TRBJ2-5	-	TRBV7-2	TGTGCCAGCAGCTCCTTTGGTCTCAACTCGGGGGAGACCCAGTACTTC	CASSSFGLNSGETQYF
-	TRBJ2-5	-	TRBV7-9	TGTGCCAGCAGCTTTGAAGAACTATTAGAGACCCAGTACTTC	CASSFEELLETQYF
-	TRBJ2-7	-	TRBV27	TGTGCCAGCGGGCCAATACCCCTAACGACCTACGAGCAGTACTTC	CASGPIPLTTYEQYF
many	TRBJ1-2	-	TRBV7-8	TGTGCCAGCAGCCCACAGGGAAACTATGGCTACACCTTC	CASSPQGNYGYTF
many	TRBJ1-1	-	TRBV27	TGTGCCAGCAGTTTTTTGCAGACAAACACTGAAGCTTTCTTT	CASSFLQTNTEAFF
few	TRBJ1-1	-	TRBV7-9	TGTGCCAGCAGCCCCCCGCAGACGGGCACTGAAGCTTTCTTT	CASSPPQTGTEAFF
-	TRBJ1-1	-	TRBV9	TGTGCCAGCAGCCCCTCAGCGCACACTGAAGCTTTCTTT	CASSPSAHTEAFF